Listed here are 22 T cell receptor beta chains from one sample, sequenced in a study of cytomegalovirus exposure and HLA in healthy donors. The study ran its PCR with 60 Vbeta and 13 Jbeta primers. Method: immunoSEQ multiplex PCR; TCRdb's copy keeps in-frame clones and lacks some. The sample records over 150,000 clones, about 65% being singletons. Sequencing input: PBMCs. The receptors were sampled from a woman in her twenties or thirties in good health and CMV-seronegative.

The chain links TRBV27 to TRBJ1-6; no definite D call. Germline V lookup: CDR1 MNHEY, CDR2 SMNVEV (reference sequence). The CDR3 is made up of 14 amino acids. Trimming shortened V by 2 bases and J by 4 bases, and 6 bases separated the two germline ends. The CDR3 here is CASSLIQYNSPLHF. CDR3 coding DNA: TGTGCCAGCAGTTTAATACAATATAATTCACCCCTCCACTTT.

The chain joins TRBV14 to TRBJ2-2; D possibly corresponds to TRBD2 (6 bases). Trimming left V 5 bases short and J 6 bases short, with 16 bases between. The CDR3 extends over 15 amino acids. The V gene's germline CDR1 is SGHDN and CDR2 FVKESK. CDR3 region: CASSSGPRLAGELFF. In nucleotides, the CDR3 is TGTGCCAGCAGCTCAGGGCCTAGACTAGCCGGGGAGCTGTTTTTT.

The chain's CDR3 is CASSPASGSEQFF. DNA for the CDR3: TGTGCCAGCAGCCCAGCTAGCGGGAGCGAGCAGTTCTTC. This chain links TRBV25-1 with TRBJ2-1, with 10 nucleotides matching TRBD2. From germline, CDR1 is MGHDK and CDR2 SYGVNS. Germline trimming cut 6 bases from V and 10 bases from J; bases unmatched to any gene: 6. The CDR3 is 13 amino acids.

This sequence joins TRBV5-1 and TRBJ2-5, with D perhaps matching TRBD1 (6 bases). This CDR3 spans 14 amino acids. Germline CDR1 and CDR2: SGHRS and YFSETQ. V was shortened by 7 bases and J by 4 bases, with 17 bases between the two germline ends. DNA for the CDR3: TGCGCCAGCTGCAGGGACACAGGAGTAGAGACCCAGTACTTC. It is translated as CASCRDTGVETQYF. Full variable domain (remainder filled in from reference TRBV5-1 and TRBJ2-5): KAGVTQTPRYLIKTRGQQVTLSCSPISGHRSVSWYQQTPGQGLQFLFEYFSETQRNKGNFPGRFSGRQFSNSRSEMNVSTLELGDSALYLCASCRDTGVETQYFGPGTRLLVL.

The chain joins TRBV12-5 to TRBJ1-5; 7 bases match TRBD1. The CDR3 sequence is 15 residues long. Germline V gene data show CDR1 as LGHNT and CDR2 as FRNRAP. V gave up 2 bases and J gave up 4 bases; unmatched junction bases: 5. CDR3: CASGLNSGGNQPQHF. CDR3 sequence (DNA): TGTGCTAGTGGTTTGAACTCAGGGGGGAATCAGCCCCAGCATTTT.

This chain connects TRBV27 to TRBJ1-3, with D unresolved. This CDR3 is built from 15 residues. Trimming took 8 bases from V and 0 from J, leaving 14 bases between them. Germline CDR1 and CDR2: MNHEY and SMNVEV (reference sequence). CDR3 coding DNA: TGTGCCAGCGCCGCACAGTTCCACTCTGGAAACACCATATATTTT. It encodes CASAAQFHSGNTIYF.

The V gene is TRBV27, the J gene TRBJ1-4, with D perhaps matching TRBD1 (6 bases). Germline V lookup: CDR1 MNHEY, CDR2 SMNVEV (reference sequence). This CDR3 has 15 amino acids. V was pared by 6 bases and J by 2 bases, with 13 bases between. The CDR3 protein is CASSSGGATNEKLFF. The CDR3 bases are TGTGCCAGCAGCTCCGGGGGGGCGACTAATGAAAAACTGTTTTTT.

This clone has only a few counts. V gene TRBV7-2 combines with J gene TRBJ2-2; TRBD2 matches at 9 bases. This CDR3 contains 16 residues. V lost 5 bases and J lost 5; bases outside the gene matches: 9. CDR1 and CDR2 from the germline V gene are SGHTA and FQGNSA. The CDR3 sequence: CASSGRGGLITGELFF. CDR3 bases: TGTGCCAGCAGCGGGCGGGGGGGCCTAATTACCGGGGAGCTGTTTTTT.

This chain joins TRBV19 and TRBJ2-7, with 9 bases matching TRBD2. This CDR3 is 14 amino acids long. With 6 bases clipped from V and 5 bases from J, the junction kept 8 bases outside the gene matches. Germline V lookup: CDR1 LNHDA, CDR2 SQIVND (reference sequence). This CDR3 reads CASSVGTSLDEQYF. CDR3 in DNA: TGTGCCAGTAGCGTCGGGACTAGCCTAGACGAGCAGTACTTC.

The gene calls are TRBV7-9 and TRBJ1-2; TRBD1 matches at 9 bases. V shed 3 bases, J shed 2 bases, and the junction held 7 bases outside the gene matches. CDR1 is SEHNR and CDR2 is FQNEAQ in the germline V gene (reference sequence). The CDR3 sequence is 16 residues long. For the CDR3, the DNA is TGTGCCAGCAGCTTTTCCGGGGACAGGGCGAACTATGGCTACACCTTC. Amino acid sequence: CASSFSGDRANYGYTF.

The CDR3 DNA reads TGTGCCAGCAGCTTAGATAGACTGATGAACACTGAAGCTTTCTTT. Translation: CASSLDRLMNTEAFF. J is TRBJ1-1 and V is TRBV7-8, with D uncertain. CDR3 length equals 15 residues. Trimming shortened V by 1 base and J by 0 bases, and 9 bases separated the two germline ends. Germline values: CDR1 SGHVS, CDR2 FQNEAQ.

The J gene is TRBJ1-2, the V gene TRBV7-3; possibly TRBD1 for D (5 bases). The CDR3 consists of 13 residues. Germline V lookup: CDR1 SGHTA, CDR2 FQGTGA. The ends were cut back, 3 bases at V and 1 base at J, with 6 bases in the middle. The CDR3 reads CASSFDSNYGYTF. CDR3 DNA: TGTGCCAGCAGCTTCGACAGTAACTATGGCTACACCTTC.

In DNA form, the CDR3 reads TGTGCCAGCAGTGAACAGGGACAGGTTTCTGGCTACACCTTC. Its protein is CASSEQGQVSGYTF. V and J are TRBV6-1 and TRBJ1-2; 8 nucleotides agree with TRBD1. This CDR3 has 14 residues. CDR1 MNHNS and CDR2 SASEGT come from the germline V gene. V shed 2 bases, J shed 7 bases, and the junction held 6 bases outside the gene matches.

The chain joins TRBV4-3 to TRBJ2-7; D is perhaps TRBD2 (5 bases). The CDR3 consists of 13 residues. Trimming removed 0 bases from V and 6 bases from J, with 9 bases in between. Germline V gene data show CDR1 as LGHNA and CDR2 as YSLEER. Here the CDR3 reads CASSQDLEGEQYF. The CDR3 region has the DNA TGCGCCAGCAGCCAAGATCTCGAGGGCGAGCAGTACTTC.

V gene TRBV7-6 combines with J gene TRBJ1-1, with D possibly being TRBD1 (6 bases). The CDR3 consists of 16 residues. Per the germline V gene, CDR1 is SGHVS and CDR2 is FNYEAQ. V was cut by 4 bases and J by 1 base, with 16 bases left in between. The CDR3 reads CASSSIGGGRNTEAFF. In DNA form, the CDR3 reads TGTGCCAGCAGCTCAATAGGGGGAGGGCGGAACACTGAAGCTTTCTTT.

The rearrangement joins TRBV5-1 to TRBJ2-2, with D tentatively TRBD1 (5 bases). V lost 2 bases and J lost 1, with 12 bases in between. The CDR3 consists of 16 residues. CDR1 and CDR2 from the germline V gene are SGHRS and YFSETQ. Written as DNA, the CDR3 is TGCGCCAGCAGCTTAAGCGACAGCCTGAACACCGGGGAGCTGTTTTTT. Protein: CASSLSDSLNTGELFF.

The chain couples TRBV11-2 to TRBJ1-5, with D unclear. The CDR3 spans 13 residues. Germline values: CDR1 SGHAT, CDR2 FQNNGV. Trimming removed 1 base from V and 6 bases from J, with 7 bases in between. The chain's CDR3 is CASSLALGQPQHF. CDR3 in DNA: TGTGCCAGCAGCTTAGCCCTAGGTCAGCCCCAGCATTTT.

The chain employs TRBV27 and TRBJ1-1; 7 bases match TRBD1. Germline CDR1 and CDR2: MNHEY and SMNVEV (reference sequence). The CDR3 loop spans 16 amino acids. With 5 bases clipped from V and 1 base from J, the junction kept 10 bases outside the gene matches. For the CDR3, the DNA is TGTGCCAGCAGTCCGAGTACAGGGGCAAGGAACACTGAAGCTTTCTTT. As protein: CASSPSTGARNTEAFF.

This chain links TRBV15 with TRBJ1-5, with D unresolved. Germline CDR1 LNHNV, CDR2 YYDKDF (reference sequence). Trimming pared 0 bases from V and 9 bases from J, leaving 9 bases between. The CDR3 runs 13 residues. The CDR3 DNA sequence: TGTGCCACCAGCAGAGATCCGGAGCGGCCCCAGCATTTT. Amino acid sequence: CATSRDPERPQHF.

The V gene is TRBV7-2, the J gene TRBJ1-2; 9 nucleotides agree with TRBD1. The V segment lost 4 bases and the J segment 6 bases; nucleotides outside the gene matches: 12. The length of the CDR3 is 16 residues. Per germline, CDR1 SGHTA and CDR2 FQGNSA. The CDR3 DNA reads TGTGCCAGCAGCTCGCATTCTTGGACAGGGGAAGATGGCTACACCTTC. This codes for CASSSHSWTGEDGYTF.

The V and J genes are TRBV7-3 and TRBJ1-2; D is unclear. Trimming took 3 bases from V and 6 from J, leaving 11 bases between them. CDR1 is SGHTA, CDR2 FQGTGA, per germline. CDR3 length: 13 residues. CDR3 amino acids: CASSLTSGDGYTF. CDR3 nucleotides: TGTGCCAGCAGCTTGACCTCGGGTGATGGCTACACCTTC.

This clone was seen once. Relative to the germline gene, one junction end is altered; a read error may explain this. The chain uses TRBV7-9 and TRBJ2-7; a weak D match, TRBD2 (6 bases). Germline loops: CDR1 SEHNR, CDR2 FQNEAQ (reference sequence). The CDR3 has 10 residues. The CDR3 loop reads CSSGGREQYF. CDR3 in DNA: TGTTCCAGCGGAGGGCGGGAGCAGTACTTC. Supplemented by reference TRBV7-9 and TRBJ2-7, the full variable domain reads DTGVSQNPRHKITKRGQNVTFRCDPISEHNRLYWYRQTLGQGPEFLTYFQNEAQLEKSRLLSDRFSAERPKGSFSTLEIQRTEQGDSAMYLCSSGGREQYFGPGTRLTVT.